Below are 26 T cell receptor beta chains sequenced from a single sample in a study of blood T cell repertoires in COVID-19. Assay used: immunoSEQ multiplex PCR; TCRdb lists only in-frame clones, some missing. Seen here are roughly 53,000 clones, approximately 91% observed once, and the top ten hold approximately 3%. Sequenced: peripheral blood. These receptors were obtained from a human donor in a cohort sampled during active COVID-19.

V usage is TRBV27 and J usage is TRBJ1-1; possible D gene TRBD1, 6 bases. Germline CDR1 is MNHEY and CDR2 is SMNVEV (reference sequence). V lost 3 bases and J lost 4, with 9 bases in between. This CDR3 has 13 residues. CDR3: CASSFVGGTEAFF. The CDR3 region has the DNA TGTGCCAGCAGTTTTGTAGGGGGCACTGAAGCTTTCTTT.

The chain combines TRBV5-8 with TRBJ2-2; TRBD1 aligns across 8 bases. The length of the CDR3 is 14 residues. The V segment lost 10 bases and the J segment 1 base; nucleotides outside the gene matches: 6. Germline V gives CDR1 SGHTS, CDR2 YDEGEE. CDR3 nucleotides: TGTGCCCGCCACGGGACAGGGAACACCGGGGAGCTGTTTTTT. Translation gives CARHGTGNTGELFF.

The V gene is TRBV27, the J gene TRBJ1-2; 9 positions match TRBD1. CDR3 size: 13 residues. Germline V CDR1 and CDR2: MNHEY, SMNVEV (reference sequence). V shed 5 bases and J 4 bases; nucleotides not matched to a gene: 2. The CDR3 bases are TGTGCCAGCAGTACAGGGGGCGCCTATGGCTACACCTTC. Translated, it gives CASSTGGAYGYTF.

The chain recombines TRBV9 with TRBJ1-1; D gene unclear. The germline gives CDR1 SGDLS, CDR2 YYNGEE. This CDR3 is 14 amino acids long. The germline V and J ends were trimmed by 0 bases and 5 bases, with 11 bases remaining between them. The CDR3 DNA sequence: TGTGCCAGCAGCGTAGAGATGGGGAGGACTGAAGCTTTCTTT. Amino acid sequence: CASSVEMGRTEAFF.

The chain carries TRBV30 and TRBJ2-5; TRBD2 matches at 12 bases. The CDR3 extends over 16 amino acids. Germline CDR1 and CDR2: GTSNPN and SVGIG (reference sequence). The V gene end was trimmed by 3 bases and the J gene end by 4 bases; junction bases not matched to a gene: 9. CDR3 DNA: TGTGCCTGGAGCGACCTAGCGGGGGGGCCTGGAGAGACCCAGTACTTC. Its translation: CAWSDLAGGPGETQYF.

J is TRBJ2-6 and V is TRBV7-9; 9 positions match TRBD2. J lost 0 bases, V lost 7 bases, and 19 bases had no gene match. The germline gives CDR1 SEHNR, CDR2 FQNEAQ (reference sequence). The CDR3 has 21 residues. The CDR3: CASTNKSLRGGRSSGANVLTF. CDR3 nucleotides: TGTGCCAGCACTAATAAATCATTGCGGGGGGGCCGTAGCTCTGGGGCCAACGTCCTGACTTTC.

The chain has TRBV10-3 and TRBJ1-5; D call uncertain. The germline gives CDR1 ENHRY, CDR2 SYGVKD. V was clipped by 3 bases and J by 11 bases, with 17 bases between them. The CDR3 has 14 amino acids. Here the CDR3 DNA reads TGTGCCATCAGTGAAGGAGCATCATCCCCAGCCCAGCATTTT. Translation: CAISEGASSPAQHF.

On this clone: One end of the junction does not line up with germline, which may come from a read error. This sequence joins TRBV5-1 and TRBJ2-1; 9 nucleotides align to TRBD1. The germline gives CDR1 SGHRS, CDR2 YFSETQ. There are 11 residues in the CDR3. CDR3 protein: CASRRDRELFF. CDR3 in DNA: TGCGCCAGCCGCCGGGACAGGGAGCTGTTCTTC.

The genes are TRBV7-9 and TRBJ1-1; D call uncertain. Germline V gene sequence: CDR1 SEHNR, CDR2 FQNEAQ (reference sequence). V gave up 5 bases and J gave up 4 bases, with 14 bases separating them. The length of the CDR3 is 14 residues. This CDR3 reads CASSPVDSSTEAFF. The DNA of the CDR3 is TGTGCCAGCAGCCCCGTCGACTCGAGCACTGAAGCTTTCTTT.

The V and J genes are TRBV7-2 and TRBJ2-5, with 7 positions matching TRBD2. CDR1 is SGHTA, CDR2 FQGNSA, per germline. The CDR3 covers 16 residues. Germline trimming cut 1 base from V and 6 bases from J; bases unmatched to any gene: 11. The CDR3 region is CASSLDWTSFTKTQYF. The CDR3 DNA follows: TGTGCCAGCAGCTTAGACTGGACTAGTTTTACTAAGACCCAGTACTTC.

The CDR3, as DNA: TGCGCCTCCCTTTGGCGGAGGGTTGCTTTCTTT. This translates into CASLWRRVAFF. The gene calls are TRBV10-2 and TRBJ1-1; D is unclear. V was pared by 11 bases and J by 11 bases, with 18 bases between. Germline V gene data show CDR1 as WSHSY and CDR2 as SAAADI. The CDR3 has 11 amino acids.

This chain joins TRBV24-1 and TRBJ2-1, with 10 positions matching TRBD2. V dropped 0 bases and J dropped 5; count of bases not matched to a gene: 3. Germline lookup yields CDR1 KGHDR and CDR2 SFDVKD. The CDR3 has 16 residues. CDR3 sequence reads: CATSDLTSGDHNEQFF. In DNA, the CDR3 is TGTGCCACCAGTGATTTGACTAGCGGGGACCACAATGAGCAGTTCTTC.

The chain employs TRBV30 and TRBJ1-2, with 8 bases identical to TRBD1. The germline CDR1 and CDR2 sequences are GTSNPN and SVGIG (reference sequence). With 0 bases clipped from V and 9 bases from J, the junction kept 12 bases outside the gene matches. The CDR3 extends over 15 amino acids. DNA of the CDR3: TGTGCCTGGAGTGTACTATGGGGACAGGCGGCGCGCTACACCTTC. Its translation is CAWSVLWGQAARYTF.

The chain links TRBV4-1 to TRBJ2-7; 9 bases agree with TRBD2. CDR3 size: 18 residues. V dropped 3 bases and J dropped 2; count of bases not matched to a gene: 14. Per germline, CDR1 MGHRA and CDR2 YSYEKL. The CDR3: CASSQKSPPGLAAYEQYF. CDR3 sequence (DNA): TGCGCCAGCAGCCAGAAATCCCCCCCGGGACTAGCCGCCTACGAGCAGTACTTC.

The J gene is TRBJ1-1, the V gene TRBV3-1 (or the pseudogene TRBV3-2), with 7 bases matching TRBD1. Germline V gene data show CDR1 as LGHDT and CDR2 as YNNKEL (reference sequence). The CDR3 consists of 14 residues. V shed 4 bases and J 1 base; nucleotides not matched to a gene: 3. The DNA for the CDR3 is TGTGCCAGCAGCCTAGGGACAGCGAACACTGAAGCTTTCTTT. Translated: CASSLGTANTEAFF.

The chain is built from TRBV11-2 and TRBJ2-1; weak D call: TRBD1 (5 bases). The CDR3 sequence is 16 residues long. The V end lost 4 bases, the J end lost 2 bases, and 15 bases lay between the germline ends. In germline, CDR1 is SGHAT, CDR2 FQNNGV. CDR3 nucleotides: TGTGCCAGCAGCTCGCCAGGGTATGATGCCTACAATGAGCAGTTCTTC. Its translation is CASSSPGYDAYNEQFF.

The chain uses TRBV7-2 and TRBJ2-5; D may be TRBD2 (5 bases). The V gene's germline CDR1 is SGHTA and CDR2 FQGNSA. V shed 4 bases and J shed 5 bases, with 14 bases lying between them. The CDR3 is 14 amino acids. CDR3 in amino acids: CASSSRLNGETQYF. CDR3 in DNA: TGTGCCAGCAGCTCGAGACTAAATGGGGAGACCCAGTACTTC.

The chain employs TRBV2 and TRBJ2-3; 15 bases fit TRBD2. Germline assignment: CDR1 SNHLY and CDR2 FYNNEI. The ends lost 4 bases at V and 8 bases at J; junction bases unmatched: 1. There are 14 residues in the CDR3. In DNA form, the CDR3 reads TGTGCCAGCAGTGCGGGACTAGCGGGAGGTACGCAGTATTTT. It encodes CASSAGLAGGTQYF.

The chain joins TRBV27 to TRBJ2-7; D remains unclear. V lost 3 bases, J lost 4 bases, and 13 bases lay in between. Per the germline V gene, CDR1 is MNHEY and CDR2 is SMNVEV (reference sequence). The CDR3 is made up of 14 amino acids. Here the CDR3 reads CASSFSLKSYEQYF. The CDR3 region has the DNA TGTGCCAGCAGTTTTAGCCTGAAATCTTACGAGCAGTACTTC.

V usage is TRBV5-6 and J usage is TRBJ1-2; D perhaps matches TRBD1 (5 bases). V was cut by 5 bases and J by 12 bases, with 17 bases left in between. Per germline, CDR1 SGHDT and CDR2 YYEEEE. CDR3 size: 12 residues. The CDR3: CASRMEWGENTF. In DNA form, the CDR3 reads TGTGCCAGCAGGATGGAATGGGGGGAGAACACCTTC.

The genes are TRBV6-6 and TRBJ2-3, with 14 bases that match TRBD2. After removal of 6 bases from V and 5 bases from J, the junction contained 1 base not matched to a gene. The CDR3 consists of 14 residues. The germline V gene has CDR1 MNHNY and CDR2 SVGAGI (reference sequence). The DNA for the CDR3 is TGTGCCAGCAGGGGACTAGCGGGAGAAGATACGCAGTATTTT. This translates into CASRGLAGEDTQYF.

This clone was detected only once. The chain employs TRBV28 and TRBJ2-5, with D possibly TRBD1 on 5 matching bases. CDR1 and CDR2 (germline): MDHEN, SYDVKM. Trimming pared 3 bases from V and 2 bases from J, leaving 13 bases between. This CDR3 has 15 amino acids. The CDR3 is CASSFSPGQQETQYF. CDR3 in DNA: TGTGCCAGCAGTTTTTCTCCCGGACAACAAGAGACCCAGTACTTC.

The chain carries TRBV2 and TRBJ1-1; 12 bases are a match to TRBD1. J was trimmed by 3 bases and V by 6 bases; bases with no gene match: 5. The CDR3 runs 15 residues. Germline values: CDR1 SNHLY, CDR2 FYNNEI. In DNA form, the CDR3 reads TGTGCCAGCAGCCGGGACAGGGGGCAGGACACTGAAGCTTTCTTT. Its protein is CASSRDRGQDTEAFF.

The chain couples TRBV20-1 to TRBJ2-5, with D possibly being TRBD2 (6 bases). This CDR3 is 11 amino acids long. Germline loops: CDR1 DFQATT, CDR2 SNEGSKA (reference sequence). The CDR3 DNA sequence: TGCGCCTGGCGGGGAGAAGAGACCCAGTACTTC. It codes for CAWRGEETQYF.

The chain links TRBV19 to TRBJ1-5; D call uncertain. The CDR3 is made up of 16 amino acids. V lost 4 bases and J lost 0, with 13 bases in between. The V gene's germline CDR1 is LNHDA and CDR2 SQIVND (reference sequence). CDR3 in amino acids: CASSRAHTYSNQPQHF. CDR3 nucleotide sequence: TGTGCCAGTAGTAGGGCCCACACATATAGCAATCAGCCCCAGCATTTT.

The CDR3 sequence is CASSQGGNIHGYTF. The CDR3 bases are TGCGCCAGCAGCCAGGGGGGCAATATACATGGCTACACCTTC. The chain has TRBV5-1 and TRBJ1-2, with 7 bases lining up with TRBD1. This CDR3 spans 14 amino acids. The germline V gene has CDR1 SGHRS and CDR2 YFSETQ. J gave up 6 bases and V 4 bases, and 9 bases lay outside the gene matches.